Sequencing of this T cell receptor (beta chain) was carried out in a study of T-cell reconstitution after alpha-beta-depleted transplantation in children. TCRbeta library preparation incorporated unique molecular identifiers. TCRdb fed the PCR reads into MiXCR, producing one record per CDR3 protein. The repertoire holds around 500,000 distinct CDR3 sequences, with 20% to 25% as singletons. General study points: Some patients showed high day-60 TCRbeta diversity, which derived from surviving recipient T cells and thymic progenitors. By one year post-transplant, T-cell counts and diversity largely arose from T cells that were newly produced. Reportedly, roughly two months post-transplant, alpha-beta T cells arose from several hundred expanded graft clones.

Many counts were recorded for this clonotype. Its specificity is unknown. CDR1 and CDR2 (germline): DFQATT, SNEGSKA (reference sequence). V shed 0 bases, J shed 10 bases, and the junction held 6 bases outside the gene matches. The CDR3 is 14 amino acids. The TCR sequence derives from a boy under two years old who had a stem cell transplant for acute myeloid leukemia, so the T cells may come from the graft donor. Sequences were derived from PBMCs, mostly from graft donor cells, sampled 360 days after TCRalphabeta/CD19-depleted stem cell transplant. The V gene is TRBV20-1, the J gene TRBJ1-6; TRBD1 aligns across 7 bases. The DNA for the CDR3 is TGCAGTGCTAGAGACGACAGGGAGAGGTCACCCCTCCACTTT. Translating gives CSARDDRERSPLHF.